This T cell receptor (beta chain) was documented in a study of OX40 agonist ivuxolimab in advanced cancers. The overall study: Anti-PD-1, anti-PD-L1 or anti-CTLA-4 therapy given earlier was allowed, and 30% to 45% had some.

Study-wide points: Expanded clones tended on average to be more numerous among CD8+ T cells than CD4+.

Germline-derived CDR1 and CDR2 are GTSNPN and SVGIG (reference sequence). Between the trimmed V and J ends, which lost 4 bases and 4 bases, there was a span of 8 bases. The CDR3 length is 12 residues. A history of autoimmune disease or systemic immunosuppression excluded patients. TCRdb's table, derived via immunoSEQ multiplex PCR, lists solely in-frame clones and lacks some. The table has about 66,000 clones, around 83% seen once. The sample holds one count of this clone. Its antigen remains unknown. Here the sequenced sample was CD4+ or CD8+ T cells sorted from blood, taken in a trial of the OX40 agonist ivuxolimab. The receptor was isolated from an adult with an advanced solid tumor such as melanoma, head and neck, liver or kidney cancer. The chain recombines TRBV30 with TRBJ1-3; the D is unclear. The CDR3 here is CAWTSDGNTIYF. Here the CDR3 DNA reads TGTGCCTGGACCAGCGACGGAAACACCATATATTTT.